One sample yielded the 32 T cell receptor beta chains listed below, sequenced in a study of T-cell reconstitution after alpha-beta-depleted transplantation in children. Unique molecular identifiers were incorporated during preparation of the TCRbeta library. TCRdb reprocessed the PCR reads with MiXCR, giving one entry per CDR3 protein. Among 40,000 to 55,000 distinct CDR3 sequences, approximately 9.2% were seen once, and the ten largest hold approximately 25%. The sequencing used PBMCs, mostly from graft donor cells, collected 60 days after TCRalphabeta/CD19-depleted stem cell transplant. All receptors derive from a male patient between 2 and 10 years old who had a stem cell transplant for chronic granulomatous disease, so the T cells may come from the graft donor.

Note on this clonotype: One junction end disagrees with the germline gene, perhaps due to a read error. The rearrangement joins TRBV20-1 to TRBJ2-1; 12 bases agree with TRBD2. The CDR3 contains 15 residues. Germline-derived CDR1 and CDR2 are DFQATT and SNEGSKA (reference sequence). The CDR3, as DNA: TGCAGTACTAGGGGGGGACTAGCGGGCTTTAGTGAGCAGTTCTTC. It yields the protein CSTRGGLAGFSEQFF.

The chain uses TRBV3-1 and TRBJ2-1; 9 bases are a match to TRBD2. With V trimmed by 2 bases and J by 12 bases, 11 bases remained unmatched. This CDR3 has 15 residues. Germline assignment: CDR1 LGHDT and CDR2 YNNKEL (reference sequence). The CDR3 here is CASSQKGLAGARQFF. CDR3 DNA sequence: TGTGCCAGCAGCCAAAAGGGGTTAGCGGGAGCCCGGCAGTTCTTC.

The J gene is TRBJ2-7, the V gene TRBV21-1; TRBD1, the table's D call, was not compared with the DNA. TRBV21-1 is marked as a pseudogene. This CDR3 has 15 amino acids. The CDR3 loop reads CASSNFCQGLLEQYF. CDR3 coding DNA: TGTGCCAGCAGCAACTTCTGTCAGGGTCTCCTCGAGCAGTACTTC.

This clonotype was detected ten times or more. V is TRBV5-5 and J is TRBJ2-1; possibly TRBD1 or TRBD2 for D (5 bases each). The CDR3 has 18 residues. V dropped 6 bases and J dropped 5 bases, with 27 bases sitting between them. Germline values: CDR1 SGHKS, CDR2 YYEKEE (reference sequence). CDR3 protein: CASTPSIGATLMNNEQFF. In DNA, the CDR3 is TGTGCCAGCACTCCGTCGATCGGGGCCACACTCATGAACAATGAGCAGTTCTTC.

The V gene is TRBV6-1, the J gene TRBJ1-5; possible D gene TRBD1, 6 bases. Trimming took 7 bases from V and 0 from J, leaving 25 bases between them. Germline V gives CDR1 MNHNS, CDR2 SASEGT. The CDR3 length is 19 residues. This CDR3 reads CASTARILGTLYSNQPQHF. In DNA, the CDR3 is TGTGCCAGCACCGCTCGCATATTAGGGACACTTTATAGCAATCAGCCCCAGCATTTT.

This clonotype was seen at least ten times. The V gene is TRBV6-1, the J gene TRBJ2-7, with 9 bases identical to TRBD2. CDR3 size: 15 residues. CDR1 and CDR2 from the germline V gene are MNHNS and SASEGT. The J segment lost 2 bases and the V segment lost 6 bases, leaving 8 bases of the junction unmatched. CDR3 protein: CASSGGAGGTYEQYF. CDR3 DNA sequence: TGTGCCAGCAGCGGCGGAGCGGGAGGAACCTACGAGCAGTACTTC.

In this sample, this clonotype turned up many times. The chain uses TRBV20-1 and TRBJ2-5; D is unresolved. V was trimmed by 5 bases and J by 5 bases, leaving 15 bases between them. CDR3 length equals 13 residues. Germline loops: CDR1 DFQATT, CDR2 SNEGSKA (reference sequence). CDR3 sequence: CSADGGQVETQYF. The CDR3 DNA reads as TGCAGTGCTGACGGTGGGCAGGTGGAGACCCAGTACTTC.

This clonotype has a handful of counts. CDR3 sequence reads: CSAWPGQASYEQYF. CDR3 DNA: TGCAGTGCCTGGCCGGGACAGGCCTCCTACGAGCAGTACTTC. V is TRBV20-1 and J is TRBJ2-7, with 8 bases lining up with TRBD1. The trim removed 6 bases at V and 0 bases at J, leaving 7 bases unmatched. Germline values: CDR1 DFQATT, CDR2 SNEGSKA (reference sequence). The CDR3 loop spans 14 amino acids.

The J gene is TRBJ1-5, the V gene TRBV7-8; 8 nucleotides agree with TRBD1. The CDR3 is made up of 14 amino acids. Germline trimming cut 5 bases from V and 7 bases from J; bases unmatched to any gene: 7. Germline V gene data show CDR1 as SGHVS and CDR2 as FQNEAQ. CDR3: CASSPGTGGQPQHF. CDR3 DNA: TGTGCCAGCAGCCCGGGGACAGGTGGCCAGCCCCAGCATTTT.

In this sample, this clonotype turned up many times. CDR3 DNA: TGCGCCAGCAGAGGACAGAGTAGCCGGAGGGGCACCGGGGAGCTGTTTTTT. It codes for CASRGQSSRRGTGELFF. The rearrangement joins TRBV5-1 to TRBJ2-2; D assignment may be TRBD1 or TRBD2 (6 bases each). V gave up 5 bases and J gave up 4 bases, with 21 bases separating them. This CDR3 is 17 amino acids long. The germline gives CDR1 SGHRS, CDR2 YFSETQ.

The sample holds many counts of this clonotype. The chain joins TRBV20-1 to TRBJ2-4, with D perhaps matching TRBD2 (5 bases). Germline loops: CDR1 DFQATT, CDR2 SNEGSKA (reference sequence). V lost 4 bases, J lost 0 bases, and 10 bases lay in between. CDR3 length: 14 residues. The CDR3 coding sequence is TGCAGTGCTACCGACTATCTAGCCAAAAACATTCAGTACTTC. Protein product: CSATDYLAKNIQYF.

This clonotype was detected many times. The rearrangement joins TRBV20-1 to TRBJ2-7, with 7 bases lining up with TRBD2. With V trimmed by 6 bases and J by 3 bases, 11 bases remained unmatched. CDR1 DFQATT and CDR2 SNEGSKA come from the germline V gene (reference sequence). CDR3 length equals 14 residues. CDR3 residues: CSAPPGPGGYEQYF. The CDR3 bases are TGCAGTGCCCCCCCAGGCCCGGGGGGCTACGAGCAGTACTTC.

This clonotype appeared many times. CDR3 loop: CASNIGTGHTDTQYF. CDR3 nucleotide sequence: TGTGCCAGCAATATAGGGACAGGGCACACAGATACGCAGTATTTT. The chain is built from TRBV6-1 and TRBJ2-3; 9 bases match TRBD1. The germline V gene encodes CDR1 MNHNS and CDR2 SASEGT. The junction had 7 bases not matched to a gene; V was cut back by 7 bases and J by 2 bases. This CDR3 contains 15 residues.

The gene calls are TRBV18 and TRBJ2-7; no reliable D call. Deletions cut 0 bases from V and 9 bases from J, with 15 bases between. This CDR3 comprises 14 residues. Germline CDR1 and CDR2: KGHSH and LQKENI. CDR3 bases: TGTGCCAGCTCACCACCGACGGTCTTTACAGCGCAGTACTTC. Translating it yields CASSPPTVFTAQYF.

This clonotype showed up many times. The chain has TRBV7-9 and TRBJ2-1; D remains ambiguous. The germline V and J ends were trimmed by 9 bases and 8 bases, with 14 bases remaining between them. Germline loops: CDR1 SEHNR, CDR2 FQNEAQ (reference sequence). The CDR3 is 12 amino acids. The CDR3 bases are TGTGCCAGTAATTTCATAGAGGATGAGCAGTTCTTC. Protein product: CASNFIEDEQFF.

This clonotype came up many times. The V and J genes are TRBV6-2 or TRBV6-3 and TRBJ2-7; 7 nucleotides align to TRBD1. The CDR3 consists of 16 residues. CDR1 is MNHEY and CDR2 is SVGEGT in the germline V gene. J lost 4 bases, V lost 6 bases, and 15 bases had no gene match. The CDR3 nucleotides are TGTGCCAGCAGGAAGGGGGCCATAAGAGCCAGATACGAGCAGTACTTC. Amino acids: CASRKGAIRARYEQYF.

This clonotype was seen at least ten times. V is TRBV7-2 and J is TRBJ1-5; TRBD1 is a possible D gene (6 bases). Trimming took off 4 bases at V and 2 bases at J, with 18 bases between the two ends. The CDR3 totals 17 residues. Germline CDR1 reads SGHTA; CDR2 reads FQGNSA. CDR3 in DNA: TGTGCCAGCAGCTCACTCGCAGTCTCAGGGGGCAATCAGCCCCAGCATTTT. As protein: CASSSLAVSGGNQPQHF.

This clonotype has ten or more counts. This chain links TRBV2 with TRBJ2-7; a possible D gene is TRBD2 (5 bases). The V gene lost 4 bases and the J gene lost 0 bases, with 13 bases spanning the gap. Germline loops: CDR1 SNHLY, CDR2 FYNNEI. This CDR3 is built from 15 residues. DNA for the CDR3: TGTGCCAGCAGTGTGAGACTACTCTCCTCCTACGAGCAGTACTTC. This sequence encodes CASSVRLLSSYEQYF.

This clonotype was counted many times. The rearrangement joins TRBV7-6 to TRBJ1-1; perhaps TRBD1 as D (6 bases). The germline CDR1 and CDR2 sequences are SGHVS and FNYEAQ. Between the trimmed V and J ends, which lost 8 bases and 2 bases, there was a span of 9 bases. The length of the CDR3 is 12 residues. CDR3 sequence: CASGQLNTEAFF. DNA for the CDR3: TGTGCCAGCGGACAGCTCAACACTGAAGCTTTCTTT.

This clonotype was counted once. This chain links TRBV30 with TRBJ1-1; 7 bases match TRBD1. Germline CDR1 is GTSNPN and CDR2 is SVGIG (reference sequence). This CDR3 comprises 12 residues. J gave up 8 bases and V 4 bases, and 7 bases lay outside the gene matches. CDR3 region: CAWMRTGPEAFF. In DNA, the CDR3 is TGTGCCTGGATGAGGACAGGCCCCGAAGCTTTCTTT.

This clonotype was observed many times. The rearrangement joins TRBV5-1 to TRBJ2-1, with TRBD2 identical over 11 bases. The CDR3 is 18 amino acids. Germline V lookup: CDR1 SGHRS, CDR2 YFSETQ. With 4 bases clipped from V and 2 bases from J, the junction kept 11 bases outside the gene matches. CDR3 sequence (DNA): TGCGCCAGCAGCGGGGGCTTAGCGGGAGGGCTGACCTACAATGAGCAGTTCTTC. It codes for CASSGGLAGGLTYNEQFF. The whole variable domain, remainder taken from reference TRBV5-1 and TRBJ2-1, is KAGVTQTPRYLIKTRGQQVTLSCSPISGHRSVSWYQQTPGQGLQFLFEYFSETQRNKGNFPGRFSGRQFSNSRSEMNVSTLELGDSALYLCASSGGLAGGLTYNEQFFGPGTRLTVL.

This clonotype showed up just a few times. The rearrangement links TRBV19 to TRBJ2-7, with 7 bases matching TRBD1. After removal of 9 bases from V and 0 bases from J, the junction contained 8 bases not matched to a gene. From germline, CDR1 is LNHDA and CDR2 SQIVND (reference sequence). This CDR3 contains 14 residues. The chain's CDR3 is CASKSTGSSYEQYF. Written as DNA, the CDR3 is TGTGCCAGCAAATCGACAGGGAGCTCCTACGAGCAGTACTTC.

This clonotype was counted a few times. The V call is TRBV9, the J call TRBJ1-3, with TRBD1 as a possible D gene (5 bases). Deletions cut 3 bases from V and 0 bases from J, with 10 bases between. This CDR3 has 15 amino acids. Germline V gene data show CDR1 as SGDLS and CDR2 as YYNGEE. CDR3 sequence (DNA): TGTGCCAGCAGCGCGGGACGGTTCTCTGGAAACACCATATATTTT. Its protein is CASSAGRFSGNTIYF.

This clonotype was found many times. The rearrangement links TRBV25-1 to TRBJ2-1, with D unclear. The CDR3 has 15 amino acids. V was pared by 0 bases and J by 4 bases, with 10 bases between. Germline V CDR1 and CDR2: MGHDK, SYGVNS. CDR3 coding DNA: TGTGCCAGCAGTGAATATGTGGGGTTTTACAATGAGCAGTTCTTC. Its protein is CASSEYVGFYNEQFF.

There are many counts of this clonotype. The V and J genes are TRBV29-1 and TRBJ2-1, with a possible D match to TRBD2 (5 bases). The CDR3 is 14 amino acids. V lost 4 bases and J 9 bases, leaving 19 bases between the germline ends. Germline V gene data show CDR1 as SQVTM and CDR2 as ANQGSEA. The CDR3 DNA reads TGCAGCGTTGTTAGGGAGCCCCTCTTGAGTGAGCAGTTCTTC. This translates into CSVVREPLLSEQFF.

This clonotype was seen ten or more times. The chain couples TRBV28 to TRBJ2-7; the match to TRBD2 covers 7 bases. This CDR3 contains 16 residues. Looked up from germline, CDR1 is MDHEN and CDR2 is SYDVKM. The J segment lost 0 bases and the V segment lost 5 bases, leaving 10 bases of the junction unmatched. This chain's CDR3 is CASSPQIAGRSYEQYF. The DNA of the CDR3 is TGTGCCAGCAGTCCTCAGATAGCGGGCCGCTCCTACGAGCAGTACTTC.

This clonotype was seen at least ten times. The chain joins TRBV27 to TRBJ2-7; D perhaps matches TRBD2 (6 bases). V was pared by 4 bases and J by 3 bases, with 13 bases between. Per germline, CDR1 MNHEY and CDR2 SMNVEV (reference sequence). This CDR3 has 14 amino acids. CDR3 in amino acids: CASSSGGAFYEQYF. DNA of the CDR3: TGTGCCAGCAGTTCTGGCGGGGCCTTCTACGAGCAGTACTTC.

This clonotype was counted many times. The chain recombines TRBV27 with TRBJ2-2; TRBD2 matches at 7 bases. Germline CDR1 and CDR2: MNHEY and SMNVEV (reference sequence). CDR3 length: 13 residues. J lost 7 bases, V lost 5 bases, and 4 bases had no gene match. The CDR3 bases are TGTGCCAGCAGTATCCTAGCGGTCGGGGAGCTGTTTTTT. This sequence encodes CASSILAVGELFF.

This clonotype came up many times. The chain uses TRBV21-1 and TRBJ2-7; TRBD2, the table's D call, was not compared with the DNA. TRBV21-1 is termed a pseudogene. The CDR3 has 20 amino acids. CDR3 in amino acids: CASSNGPLVTSGRPAYEQYF. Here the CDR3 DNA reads TGTGCCAGCAGCAACGGGCCATTGGTTACTAGCGGGAGGCCCGCCTACGAGCAGTACTTC.

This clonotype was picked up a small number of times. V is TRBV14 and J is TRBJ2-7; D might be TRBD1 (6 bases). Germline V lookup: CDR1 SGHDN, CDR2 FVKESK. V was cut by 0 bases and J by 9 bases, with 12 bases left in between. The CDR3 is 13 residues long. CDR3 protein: CASSQERGGRQYF. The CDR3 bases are TGTGCCAGCAGCCAAGAAAGAGGGGGAAGGCAGTACTTC.

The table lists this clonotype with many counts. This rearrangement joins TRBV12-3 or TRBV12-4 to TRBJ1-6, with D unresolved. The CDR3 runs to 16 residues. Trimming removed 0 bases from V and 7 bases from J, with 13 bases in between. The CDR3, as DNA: TGTGCCAGCAGTTTAGCGCTAAGACGGACCAATTCACCCCTCCACTTT. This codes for CASSLALRRTNSPLHF.

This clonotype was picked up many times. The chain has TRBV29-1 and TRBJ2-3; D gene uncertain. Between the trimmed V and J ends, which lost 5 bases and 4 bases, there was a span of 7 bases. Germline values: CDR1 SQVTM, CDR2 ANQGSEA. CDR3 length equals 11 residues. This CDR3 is CSVIRADTQYF. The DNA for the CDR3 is TGCAGCGTTATAAGGGCAGATACGCAGTATTTT.